This is a list of T cell receptor beta chains from one sample in a study of blood T cell repertoires in COVID-19. Profiling relied on immunoSEQ multiplex PCR, and the TCRdb table lists in-frame clones only, not all of them. The data hold under 100,000 clones, with 87% observed a single time. What was sequenced was peripheral blood. The receptors stem from a human donor in a cohort sampled during active COVID-19. Each CDR3 is given with its conserved first and last residue. The order of the fields is clone size, J gene, V gene, D gene, CDR3 DNA, CDR3 protein. A D gene is named only where the DNA matches it firmly. Rows give clone size only sometimes, using once, few, many, or a class for an expanded clone.

NA,TRBJ1-1,TRBV6-5,NA,TGTGCCAGCAGTTACTCCGGCCAGGGAGAAGCTTTCTTT,CASSYSGQGEAFF
few,TRBJ1-1,TRBV4-1,TRBD1,TGCGCCAGCAGCCAAGAACAGGGGGAAGTGAACACTGAAGCTTTCTTT,CASSQEQGEVNTEAFF
NA,TRBJ2-5,TRBV5-5,TRBD1,TGTGCCAGCAGCATCGCCGGGACAGGACTCGAGACCCAGTACTTC,CASSIAGTGLETQYF
NA,TRBJ2-3,TRBV14,TRBD2,TGTGCCAGCAGCCACTATAGCGGGGGGGCCGGGGATACGCAGTATTTT,CASSHYSGGAGDTQYF
NA,TRBJ1-1,TRBV5-5,TRBD1,TGTGCCAGCAGCTTGATAGGGACAGGGGTCACTGAAGCTTTCTTT,CASSLIGTGVTEAFF
NA,TRBJ1-5,TRBV2,NA,TGTGCCAGCAGTATACTTACAGGCCAGCCCCAGCATTTT,CASSILTGQPQHF
once,TRBJ2-3,TRBV14,NA,TGTGCCAGCAGCCAAGGCGGGGGCACAGATACGCAGTATTTT,CASSQGGGTDTQYF
NA,TRBJ2-7,TRBV5-1,TRBD2,TGCGCCAGCAGCCAGAGGACTAGCGGGGCCTACGAGCAGTACTTC,CASSQRTSGAYEQYF
NA,TRBJ1-3,TRBV28,TRBD1,TGTGCCAGCAACCAACTGACAGGGAGTTCTGGAAACACCATATATTTT,CASNQLTGSSGNTIYF
NA,TRBJ1-3,TRBV30,NA,TGTGCCTGGACAGGGTTGGGCTCTGGAAACACCATATATTTT,CAWTGLGSGNTIYF
NA,TRBJ2-6,TRBV6-4,TRBD1,TGTGCCAGCAGTGACTCGGGACAGGGTATATCTGGGGCCAACGTCCTGACTTTC,CASSDSGQGISGANVLTF
NA,TRBJ1-2,TRBV30,NA,TGTGCCTGGAGTGTAAGGGGCCCAGGGTCGGGCTATGGCTACACCTTC,CAWSVRGPGSGYGYTF
NA,TRBJ1-4,TRBV2,NA,TGTGCCAGCAGTGCAGGTGGCCGTACGATTTTT,CASSAGGRTIF
few,TRBJ1-2,TRBV3-1/TRBV3-2,NA,TGTGCCAGCAGCCGAAAGGGGTCTCTCCATGGCTACACCTTC,CASSRKGSLHGYTF
NA,TRBJ1-1,TRBV19,TRBD1,TGTGCCAGTAGTAGGACCGCACAGGGGGACATGAACACTGAAGCTTTCTTT,CASSRTAQGDMNTEAFF
once,TRBJ2-4,TRBV5-6,TRBD1,TGTGCCAGCAGCTTGAATGCGGGACAGGGGCAAGGGAACATTCAGTACTTC,CASSLNAGQGQGNIQYF
NA,TRBJ2-3,TRBV9,TRBD1,TGTGCCAGCAGCGTTGGGACAGGGAACACAGATACGCAGTATTTT,CASSVGTGNTDTQYF
once,TRBJ2-1,TRBV28,NA,TGTGCCAGCAGTTTTAACGGGGTATACAATGAGCAGTTCTTC,CASSFNGVYNEQFF
once,TRBJ2-1,TRBV4-3,NA,TGCGCCAGCAGCCAAGAGAGTTGGCGGGGTTCCTACAATGAGCAGTTCTTC,CASSQESWRGSYNEQFF
NA,TRBJ1-4,TRBV9,NA,TGTGCCAGCAGCGTAGTCCAGGGGCAGGATGAAAAACTGTTTTTT,CASSVVQGQDEKLFF
NA,TRBJ2-1,TRBV7-9,TRBD2,TGTGCCAGCAGCTTATCCCGGACGAACGCGGGGGGTGACAATGAGCAGTTCTTC,CASSLSRTNAGGDNEQFF
NA,TRBJ1-1,TRBV28,NA,TGTGCCAGCAGACTTGTGGGGAGAGGCACTGAAGCTTTCTTT,CASRLVGRGTEAFF
NA,TRBJ2-3,TRBV5-5,NA,TGTGCCAGCACGCGGGGAGGGGGAGCAGATACGCAGTATTTT,CASTRGGGADTQYF
NA,TRBJ1-2,TRBV5-1,TRBD1,TGCGCCAGCAGCGCTGCCGGGACAGGGGGCGCGAGCTATGGCTACACCTTC,CASSAAGTGGASYGYTF
NA,TRBJ2-2,TRBV7-9,NA,TGTGCCAGCAGCTCAGGGGAAGTGAACACCGGGGAGCTGTTTTTT,CASSSGEVNTGELFF
once,TRBJ1-6,TRBV30,TRBD1,TGTGCCTGGAGTGTGACAGGGGAATCACCCCTCCACTTT,CAWSVTGESPLHF
NA,TRBJ2-3,TRBV5-4,TRBD2,TGTGCCAGCAGCTTCCCTAGCGGGGGTACAGATACGCAGTATTTT,CASSFPSGGTDTQYF
few,TRBJ2-7,TRBV12-3/TRBV12-4,TRBD1,TGTGCCAGCAGTCCCGGACAGGGGGGAGAGCAGTACTTC,CASSPGQGGEQYF
NA,TRBJ1-2,TRBV5-8,NA,TGTGCCAGCAGCTTACGACTCTATGGCTACACCTTC,CASSLRLYGYTF
NA,TRBJ1-3,TRBV28,TRBD1,TGTGCCAGCAGAGGGGACAGCTTCTCTGGAAACACCATATATTTT,CASRGDSFSGNTIYF
NA,TRBJ1-2,TRBV7-9,NA,TGTGCCAGCAGGACTATCGGGGGACCTGGCTACACCTTC,CASRTIGGPGYTF
NA,TRBJ2-3,TRBV6-6,NA,TGTGCCAGCAGTTCAAAAGATACGCAGTATTTT,CASSSKDTQYF
NA,TRBJ2-7,TRBV5-6,TRBD2,TGTGCCAGCAGCCCCAGCGGGGGGCGCAACGAGCAGTACTTC,CASSPSGGRNEQYF
NA,TRBJ1-1,TRBV5-4,NA,TGTGCCAGCAGCCCGGTGGCGGGCACTGAAGCTTTCTTT,CASSPVAGTEAFF
NA,TRBJ2-7,TRBV19,NA,TGTGCCAGTAGTATAGTAGGAGTAGATGTCGAGCAGTACTTC,CASSIVGVDVEQYF
once,TRBJ2-3,TRBV9,NA,TGTGCCAGCAGCCCCCCGGACTTAACAGATACGCAGTATTTT,CASSPPDLTDTQYF
NA,TRBJ1-2,TRBV30,NA,TGTGCCTGGAGTGGCCAGGGTGGGTATGGCTACACCTTC,CAWSGQGGYGYTF
NA,TRBJ2-5,TRBV7-9,TRBD1,TGTGCCAGCAGCCTAAGGACAGGGCTCCAAGAGACCCAGTACTTC,CASSLRTGLQETQYF
once,TRBJ1-1,TRBV30,NA,TGTGCCTGGAGTCTGGGGCCCTCCACTGAAGCTTTCTTT,CAWSLGPSTEAFF
NA,TRBJ1-5,TRBV18,TRBD1,TGTGCCAGCTCACAAAGACAGGGGACGGATCAGCCCCAGCATTTT,CASSQRQGTDQPQHF
once,TRBJ2-1,TRBV7-9,TRBD1,TGTGCCAGCAGCCACCGGACAGGGGGCACCTACAATGAGCAGTTCTTC,CASSHRTGGTYNEQFF
NA,TRBJ1-4,TRBV6-1,TRBD1,TGTGCCAGCAGTGAAGCGCCGGGACAGGGGTCGGCGAAACTGTTTTTT,CASSEAPGQGSAKLFF
NA,TRBJ1-1,TRBV6-5,NA,TGTGCCAGCAGTTACTCTCCGGGTACTGAAGCTTTCTTT,CASSYSPGTEAFF
NA,TRBJ1-3,TRBV29-1,TRBD1,TGCAGCGTCATGACAGGGGGCTCTGGAAACACCATATATTTT,CSVMTGGSGNTIYF
NA,TRBJ1-1,TRBV19,TRBD1,TGTGCCAGTAGTATAGGACAGGGGAACACTGAAGCTTTCTTT,CASSIGQGNTEAFF
NA,TRBJ1-1,TRBV30,NA,TGTGCCTGGAGTGTTAGCGGGACTGAAGCTTTCTTT,CAWSVSGTEAFF
NA,TRBJ2-3,TRBV4-2,TRBD1,TGTGCCAGCAGCCAAGTGAGCGGACAGGGGGCCGGAGATACGCAGTATTTT,CASSQVSGQGAGDTQYF
NA,TRBJ1-2,TRBV6-2/TRBV6-3,NA,TGTGCCAGCAGTTACTCAGGGACATACACGTATGGCTACACCTTC,CASSYSGTYTYGYTF
NA,TRBJ1-1,TRBV2,TRBD1,TGTGCCAGCAGACCCAGGGGGCTGAACACTGAAGCTTTCTTT,CASRPRGLNTEAFF
NA,TRBJ1-4,TRBV5-1,TRBD1,TGCGCCAGCAGCTTGGCGTGGACAGGGGGTGAAAAACTGTTTTTT,CASSLAWTGGEKLFF
NA,TRBJ1-1,TRBV19,NA,TGTGCCAGTAGTATAGGGGTAGCGGGAATTGAGAAGGGTGAAGCTTTCTTT,CASSIGVAGIEKGEAFF
NA,TRBJ2-2,TRBV4-3,NA,TGCGCCAGCAGCCATGATGCTATGGGGGAGCTGTTTTTT,CASSHDAMGELFF
NA,TRBJ1-1,TRBV3-1/TRBV3-2,TRBD1,TGTGCCAGCAGCCGGACCGGGACAGGGTATGCTTTCTTT,CASSRTGTGYAFF
NA,TRBJ2-1,TRBV18,NA,TGTGCCAGCTCACCCAGAACCAATGAGCAGTTCTTC,CASSPRTNEQFF
NA,TRBJ1-6,TRBV4-3,TRBD1,TGCGCCAGCAGCCTAGGCACAGGGGGCATAGATTCACCCCTCCACTTT,CASSLGTGGIDSPLHF